This T cell receptor beta chain originates from a study of OX40 agonist ivuxolimab in advanced cancers. Study context: The study gave patients intravenous ivuxolimab at 0.01 to 10 mg/kg every 2 weeks. Among those enrolled, mean age was approximately 60 years (range roughly 20 to 79) and 75% to 90% were male. General study findings and limits: Some nonresponders additionally presented with little normalized T-cell clonal expansion.

TCRdb keeps only in-frame clones here, not all; method: immunoSEQ multiplex PCR. The repertoire holds roughly 100,000 clones, with about 96% as singletons. Turning to this clone: Its antigen is not known.

The V gene's germline CDR1 is SGHTA and CDR2 FQGTGA. The CDR3 is 11 residues long. Trimming took off 3 bases at V and 6 bases at J, with 4 bases between the two ends. The chain carries TRBV7-3 and TRBJ2-3; D gene unclear. The receptor was derived from an adult with an advanced solid tumor such as melanoma, head and neck, liver or kidney cancer. The sample in question was CD4+ or CD8+ T cells sorted from blood, obtained in a trial of the OX40 agonist ivuxolimab. In DNA form, the CDR3 reads TGTGCCAGCAGCTTTGGTGATACGCAGTATTTT. Translating it yields CASSFGDTQYF.